One sample yielded the 7 T cell receptor beta chains listed below, sequenced in a study of blood T cell repertoires in COVID-19. Sequencing was performed with immunoSEQ multiplex PCR; in TCRdb, only in-frame clones are kept and a portion is missing. In the table there are about 210,000 clones, approximately 85% of which are singletons. Source material: peripheral blood. The receptors stem from a woman in her 70s with COVID-19, enrolled during active disease.

The genes are TRBV4-2 and TRBJ1-4; 9 nucleotides agree with TRBD1. The CDR3 loop spans 17 amino acids. Germline V gene lookup returns CDR1 LGHNA and CDR2 YNFKEQ. V shed 3 bases, J shed 4 bases, and the junction held 9 bases outside the gene matches. The CDR3 sequence is CASSHIPGQGRNEKLFF. The CDR3, as DNA: TGTGCCAGCAGCCACATCCCGGGACAGGGCCGTAATGAAAAACTGTTTTTT.

This rearrangement joins TRBV7-2 to TRBJ2-2; 7 bases agree with TRBD2. The CDR3 runs 16 residues. Germline assignment: CDR1 SGHTA and CDR2 FQGNSA. The ends lost 5 bases at V and 4 bases at J; junction bases unmatched: 10. Here the CDR3 DNA reads TGTGCCAGCAGCCCCACTACCGGGACTACCACCGGGGAGCTGTTTTTT. The encoded protein is CASSPTTGTTTGELFF.

This clone has a single count. The rearrangement uses TRBV6-1 and TRBJ2-2; 8 nucleotides agree with TRBD2. The CDR3 runs to 15 residues. The trim removed 2 bases at V and 5 bases at J, leaving 4 bases unmatched. The germline V gene encodes CDR1 MNHNS and CDR2 SASEGT. CDR3: CASSELGRGTGELFF. In DNA form, the CDR3 reads TGTGCCAGCAGTGAACTCGGGAGGGGTACCGGGGAGCTGTTTTTT.

This chain uses TRBV10-1 with TRBJ2-3; TRBD1 agrees at 9 bases. The germline V gene encodes CDR1 WNHNN and CDR2 SYGVQD (reference sequence). The CDR3 length is 15 residues. Trimming removed 6 bases from V and 4 bases from J; junction bases left unmatched: 8. The CDR3 here is CASRGPDRGPDTQYF. The DNA of the CDR3 is TGCGCCAGCAGGGGGCCGGACAGGGGACCAGATACGCAGTATTTT.

The chain combines TRBV5-6 with TRBJ2-3, with D possibly matching TRBD1 (6 bases). The V gene lost 0 bases and the J gene lost 9 bases, with 8 bases spanning the gap. Per germline, CDR1 SGHDT and CDR2 YYEEEE. The CDR3 extends over 12 amino acids. CDR3 sequence: CASSLGGRTQYF. DNA of the CDR3: TGTGCCAGCAGCTTGGGGGGGCGGACGCAGTATTTT.

The chain uses TRBV24-1 and TRBJ2-1; D may be TRBD2 (5 bases). This CDR3 comprises 13 residues. Trimming took off 3 bases at V and 10 bases at J, with 12 bases between the two ends. The V gene's germline CDR1 is KGHDR and CDR2 SFDVKD. CDR3 nucleotide sequence: TGTGCCACCAGTGATGGACTGCTTTTCGAGCAGTTCTTC. Protein: CATSDGLLFEQFF.

The chain has TRBV5-1 and TRBJ1-6; 8 bases align to TRBD1. From germline, CDR1 is SGHRS and CDR2 YFSETQ. J was trimmed by 9 bases and V by 1 base; bases with no gene match: 6. The CDR3 is 15 residues long. The CDR3 DNA follows: TGCGCCAGCAGCTTGACCACAGGGGGTAGTTCACCCCTCCACTTT. Translation gives CASSLTTGGSSPLHF. The variable domain in full, with the rest retrieved from reference TRBV5-1 and TRBJ1-6, is KAGVTQTPRYLIKTRGQQVTLSCSPISGHRSVSWYQQTPGQGLQFLFEYFSETQRNKGNFPGRFSGRQFSNSRSEMNVSTLELGDSALYLCASSLTTGGSSPLHFGNGTRLTVT.